This T cell receptor beta chain was profiled in a study of blood T cell repertoires in COVID-19. Study background: Acute and convalescent COVID-19 specimens originated in the United States, Italy and Spain. T cells, B-cell-depleted T cells, or PBMCs supplied cDNA or gDNA.

In the original processing: How many nucleated cells were present was estimated from reference gene primer amplification. Clones were read by immunoSEQ multiplex PCR, and TCRdb kept only the in-frame ones, dropping some. V and J calls and clone size come straight from that table; D and trimming were deduced from the DNA. The sample contains some 200,000 clones, roughly 90% of which appear only once. The CDR3 spans 14 residues. Per germline, CDR1 SEHNR and CDR2 FQNEAQ (reference sequence). Losses at the gene ends were 5 bases for V and 2 bases for J; bases not matched to a gene: 5. Cohort allocation depended upon clinical history that participants reported.

The chain uses TRBV7-9 and TRBJ2-7; TRBD1 matches at 8 bases. The sample taken for sequencing was PBMCs or T cells enriched from blood (not recorded which). The sequence was collected from a woman aged 18-29 years who had recovered from COVID-19. The CDR3 DNA follows: TGTGCCAGCAGCCATAGGGACAGGCCCTACGAGCAGTACTTC. Translated: CASSHRDRPYEQYF.